This passage covers 11 T cell receptor beta chains from one sample sequenced in a study of shared clonotypes between healthy human individuals. Libraries were prepared by immunoSEQ multiplex PCR; TCRdb keeps only in-frame clonotypes and omits some of them. The table records approximately 2.5 million clones, roughly 92% of them present only once. The sequencing input was naive CD4+ T cells sorted from blood. The subset here: CD45RA+ positively selected. The source of these receptors is a man younger than 35 in good health.

A word on this clone: The same CDR3 arises from other DNA sequences in this sample as well. The chain employs TRBV28 and TRBJ1-1; 7 bases match TRBD1. In germline, CDR1 is MDHEN, CDR2 SYDVKM. This CDR3 has 15 amino acids. V was pared by 5 bases and J by 0 bases, with 6 bases of the junction left unmatched. CDR3 sequence: CASSPPGQMNTEAFF. The DNA for the CDR3 is TGTGCCAGCAGTCCTCCGGGACAGATGAACACTGAAGCTTTCTTT.

The V gene is TRBV20-1, the J gene TRBJ1-1; no firm D call. CDR1 DFQATT and CDR2 SNEGSKA come from the germline V gene (reference sequence). This CDR3 is 11 amino acids long. The CDR3 loop is CSAEINTEAFF. The CDR3, as DNA: TGCAGCGCCGAGATTAACACTGAAGCTTTCTTT.

This clone was recorded only once. The sample holds other DNA sequences that translate to the same CDR3. This sequence joins TRBV7-9 and TRBJ1-1; D may be TRBD1 (6 bases). The CDR3 spans 14 residues. The ends were cut back, 3 bases at V and 4 bases at J, with 12 bases in the middle. The germline CDR1 and CDR2 sequences are SEHNR and FQNEAQ (reference sequence). The CDR3 reads CASSLSGAVTEAFF. The DNA of the CDR3 is TGTGCCAGCAGCTTGTCGGGGGCCGTCACTGAAGCTTTCTTT.

The count of this clone is one. Other DNA sequences within the sample encode an identical CDR3. The chain joins TRBV18 to TRBJ2-7; possible D gene TRBD2, 6 bases. Germline V gene lookup returns CDR1 KGHSH and CDR2 LQKENI. The length of the CDR3 is 15 residues. V lost 0 bases and J lost 4, with 13 bases in between. The CDR3 DNA sequence: TGTGCCAGCTCACCACCGGGGCCAGGGACTTACGAGCAGTACTTC. Protein product: CASSPPGPGTYEQYF.

The chain recombines TRBV7-9 with TRBJ2-7; no reliable D call. This CDR3 contains 15 residues. Trimming pared 1 base from V and 0 bases from J, leaving 10 bases between. Germline CDR1 reads SEHNR; CDR2 reads FQNEAQ (reference sequence). In DNA form, the CDR3 reads TGTGCCAGCAGCTTAGGGCTAGACCCCTCCTACGAGCAGTACTTC. The encoded protein is CASSLGLDPSYEQYF. Drawing the rest from reference TRBV7-9 and TRBJ2-7, the complete variable domain is DTGVSQNPRHKITKRGQNVTFRCDPISEHNRLYWYRQTLGQGPEFLTYFQNEAQLEKSRLLSDRFSAERPKGSFSTLEIQRTEQGDSAMYLCASSLGLDPSYEQYFGPGTRLTVT.

This clone showed up just once. The rearrangement links TRBV18 to TRBJ2-5; D possibly corresponds to TRBD1 (6 bases). V was shortened by 10 bases and J by 1 base, with 16 bases between the two germline ends. CDR1 is KGHSH, CDR2 LQKENI, per germline. CDR3 length: 14 residues. CDR3 residues: CATHKNRAQETQYF. The CDR3 bases are TGTGCCACCCACAAAAACAGGGCCCAAGAGACCCAGTACTTC.

J is TRBJ2-4 and V is TRBV4-1; D might be TRBD1 (6 bases). The germline gives CDR1 MGHRA, CDR2 YSYEKL. The CDR3 runs 17 residues. Trimming stripped 3 bases from V and 1 base from J, with 16 bases between. CDR3 amino acids: CASSQLVAGAAKNIQYF. Here the CDR3 DNA reads TGCGCCAGCAGCCAGCTCGTGGCAGGGGCTGCCAAAAACATTCAGTACTTC.

The gene calls are TRBV10-3 and TRBJ2-5; D gene uncertain. The CDR3 sequence is 13 residues long. CDR1 ENHRY and CDR2 SYGVKD come from the germline V gene. Trimming pared 4 bases from V and 7 bases from J, leaving 13 bases between. CDR3: CAISGGSDGTQYF. DNA for the CDR3: TGTGCCATCAGTGGAGGATCGGACGGGACCCAGTACTTC.

This rearrangement joins TRBV5-6 to TRBJ2-3, with 7 bases fitting TRBD1. This CDR3 is built from 15 residues. J was trimmed by 2 bases and V by 7 bases; bases with no gene match: 10. Per the germline V gene, CDR1 is SGHDT and CDR2 is YYEEEE. CDR3 sequence: CASFRGDRDTDTQYF. CDR3 DNA sequence: TGTGCCAGCTTTAGAGGGGACAGAGACACAGATACGCAGTATTTT. The complete variable domain, with remaining parts taken from reference TRBV5-6 and TRBJ2-3, reads DAGVTQSPTHLIKTRGQQVTLRCSPKSGHDTVSWYQQALGQGPQFIFQYYEEEERQRGNFPDRFSGHQFPNYSSELNVNALLLGDSALYLCASFRGDRDTDTQYFGPGTRLTVL.

This chain connects TRBV5-1 to TRBJ2-7, with 10 positions matching TRBD2. Germline V gene lookup returns CDR1 SGHRS and CDR2 YFSETQ. V lost 0 bases and J lost 3; bases outside the gene matches: 9. The CDR3 has 17 amino acids. This CDR3 is CASSLVFASGSYYEQYF. CDR3 coding DNA: TGCGCCAGCAGCTTGGTTTTTGCTAGCGGGAGTTACTACGAGCAGTACTTC.

This chain connects TRBV5-1 to TRBJ1-2; TRBD1 aligns across 8 bases. After removal of 5 bases from V and 7 bases from J, the junction contained 16 bases not matched to a gene. Germline V gives CDR1 SGHRS, CDR2 YFSETQ. There are 16 residues in the CDR3. The CDR3 loop is CASSPAFIGQGGGYTF. The CDR3, as DNA: TGCGCCAGCAGTCCAGCCTTTATAGGACAGGGTGGTGGCTACACCTTC.